This is a list of T cell receptor beta chains from one sample in a study of blood T cell repertoires in COVID-19. Profiled with immunoSEQ multiplex PCR; TCRdb holds only in-frame clones, not every one. Among fewer than 9,500 clones, approximately 80% were seen once, and the ten largest hold 32%. The sample comprised peripheral blood. These receptor sequences come from a human donor in a cohort sampled during active COVID-19. Each CDR3 is given without its conserved first and last residue.

J gene	V gene	CDR3 protein
TRBJ1-6	TRBV27	ASSLRRDPWNSPLH
TRBJ2-1	TRBV11-2	ASSSKLEEF
TRBJ1-5	TRBV6-2/TRBV6-3	ASRYDRSNQPQH
TRBJ2-1	TRBV10-3	AISESEGQGGNEQF
TRBJ2-3	TRBV3-1/TRBV3-2	ASSPGDTQY
TRBJ2-3	TRBV10-1	ASSGRDTQY
TRBJ1-2	TRBV29-1	SVEDRTYGYT
TRBJ1-2	TRBV7-8	ASSFGQGNYGYT
TRBJ2-5	TRBV5-6	ASSRMDRGAETQY
TRBJ2-2	TRBV6-6	ASSTRTTNTGELF
TRBJ1-1	TRBV6-5	ASSYSGGLNTEAF
TRBJ1-1	TRBV6-1	ASSEGRNTEAF
TRBJ2-4	TRBV11-2	ASSLWGGGNIQY
TRBJ2-1	TRBV10-3	AIRNDRGGDEQF
TRBJ2-1	TRBV11-2	ASSLGRGRDRAYNEQF
TRBJ2-3	TRBV24-1	ATSDLLAGGADTQY
TRBJ1-5	TRBV15	ATSRGQGQGVNQPQH
TRBJ2-1	TRBV3-1/TRBV3-2	ASSHGRGEQF
TRBJ2-3	TRBV11-2	ASRGLAGGDTQY
TRBJ2-1	TRBV6-1	ASSEEGASGVYNEQF
TRBJ2-5	TRBV4-3	ASSQYGTGYETQY
TRBJ1-2	TRBV6-5	ASSYGGGSYGYT
TRBJ1-1	TRBV19	ASSTDRGTEAF
TRBJ2-5	TRBV29-1	SAGDRGETQY
TRBJ1-3	TRBV27	ASSSGGTGNTIY
TRBJ2-7	TRBV10-1	ASSEPGYEQY
TRBJ1-5	TRBV27	ASRLTGSRTDQPQH